The 19 T cell receptor beta chains below all came from one sample that was sequenced in a study of post-analysis software for immune sequencing data. Study observations and caveats: Controls showed lower frequencies than patients for several TRBV segments, and TRBV5-6, TRBV5-1 and TRBV20-1 were among these.

Unique molecular identifiers tagged the TCR beta cDNA libraries. A single record per CDR3 protein comes from TCRdb applying MiXCR to the PCR reads. Seen here are roughly 600,000 distinct CDR3 sequences, roughly 46% observed once, and the top ten hold under 2%. No cognate antigen is known for these TCRs. Sequencing was carried out using blood. The receptors shown here come from a girl aged 5 to 17 with multiple sclerosis.

The CDR3 loop reads CASTRGAGGPTRNEQFF. CDR3 nucleotides: TGCGCCAGCACCCGGGGGGCGGGAGGGCCGACCCGCAATGAGCAGTTCTTC. The V gene is TRBV4-1, the J gene TRBJ2-1; TRBD2 aligns across 9 bases. With V trimmed by 7 bases and J by 6 bases, 16 bases remained unmatched. The CDR3 is made up of 17 amino acids. CDR1 and CDR2 from the germline V gene are MGHRA and YSYEKL.

The rearrangement joins TRBV29-1 to TRBJ2-7; weak D call: TRBD2 (5 bases). The CDR3 loop spans 14 amino acids. Germline assignment: CDR1 SQVTM and CDR2 ANQGSEA. Trimming pared 4 bases from V and 1 base from J, leaving 14 bases between. For the CDR3, the DNA is TGCAGCGTTGTCCCGAGGCCGGGGTCCTACGAGCAGTACTTC. The encoded protein is CSVVPRPGSYEQYF.

This chain links TRBV12-3 or TRBV12-4 with TRBJ2-3; 7 bases align to TRBD2. This CDR3 is 16 amino acids long. V dropped 6 bases and J dropped 1; count of bases not matched to a gene: 10. The chain's CDR3 is CASSTDGLGGTDTQYF. Here the CDR3 DNA reads TGTGCCAGCAGCACCGACGGACTAGGGGGCACAGATACGCAGTATTTT.

A remark on this clonotype: At one boundary the junction diverges from the germline segment, which might be a read error. The CDR3 sequence: CACSLRLAGGSIGADVLTF. The CDR3 DNA reads TGTGCCTGCAGTTTACGACTAGCGGGGGGATCGATCGGGGCCGACGTCCTGACTTTC. V and J are TRBV12-3 or TRBV12-4 and TRBJ2-6, with 13 bases matching TRBD2. This CDR3 region has 19 residues.

The table lists this clonotype with a few counts. J is TRBJ2-5 and V is TRBV20-1; D not resolved. The DNA end is more similar to TRBJ2-7, so the J call may be wrong. The CDR3 spans 12 residues. Looked up from germline, CDR1 is DFQATT and CDR2 is SNEGSKA (reference sequence). The CDR3 nucleotides are TGCAGTGCTAGATCCGTAGGGCACGAGCAGTACTTC. This codes for CSARSVGHEQYF.

The rearrangement links TRBV20-1 to TRBJ2-3; 14 positions match TRBD2. Trimming took 1 base from V and 4 from J; bases not matched to a gene: 4. Germline lookup yields CDR1 DFQATT and CDR2 SNEGSKA (reference sequence). The CDR3 totals 16 residues. This CDR3 is CSARVATSGGADTQYF. CDR3 nucleotide sequence: TGCAGTGCTAGAGTCGCGACTAGCGGGGGGGCAGATACGCAGTATTTT.

V gene TRBV4-1 combines with J gene TRBJ2-6; 9 nucleotides line up with TRBD1. CDR1 MGHRA and CDR2 YSYEKL come from the germline V gene. V trimming: 4 bases; J trimming: 2 bases; junction bases outside the gene matches: 9. This CDR3 has 18 residues. As DNA, the CDR3 is TGCGCCAGCAGCCGGGGACAGGGTTCCGTCCCTGGGGCCAACGTCCTGACTTTC. Translated, it gives CASSRGQGSVPGANVLTF.

The chain joins TRBV12-3 or TRBV12-4 to TRBJ1-5, with a weak D call TRBD1 (5 bases). The V gene lost 1 base and the J gene lost 3 bases, with 7 bases spanning the gap. CDR3 length: 14 amino acids. CDR3 protein: CASSLGGNNQPQHF. As DNA, the CDR3 is TGTGCCAGCAGTTTAGGGGGGAACAATCAGCCCCAGCATTTT.

This clonotype was picked up a small number of times. The genes are TRBV5-7 and TRBJ2-1; the match to TRBD2 covers 11 bases. TRBV5-7 is known as an ORF, though its function is uncertain. The CDR3 totals 18 residues. J was trimmed by 7 bases and V by 0 bases; bases with no gene match: 12. The CDR3, as DNA: TGTGCCAGCAGCTTGGGACTAGCGGGACAACATTTACGGAATGAGCAGTTCTTC. Amino acids: CASSLGLAGQHLRNEQFF.

The chain links TRBV6-2 or TRBV6-3 to TRBJ2-1; TRBD2 is a possible D gene (5 bases). In germline, CDR1 is MNHEY, CDR2 SVGEGT. Trimming stripped 4 bases from V and 11 bases from J, with 15 bases between. This CDR3 comprises 13 residues. CDR3 protein: CASSFRGAPQQFF. The CDR3 DNA reads TGTGCCAGCAGTTTCCGGGGAGCTCCTCAGCAGTTCTTC.

The chain recombines TRBV12-3 or TRBV12-4 with TRBJ1-1; 8 bases agree with TRBD1. The ends lost 4 bases at V and 11 bases at J; junction bases unmatched: 9. This CDR3 has 13 amino acids. The CDR3 sequence: CASSYTGQGRAFF. In nucleotides, the CDR3 is TGTGCCAGCAGTTATACCGGACAGGGACGGGCTTTCTTT.

The chain employs TRBV4-1 and TRBJ1-5; a weak D match, TRBD1 (5 bases). CDR1 and CDR2 from the germline V gene are MGHRA and YSYEKL. V lost 0 bases and J 6 bases, leaving 15 bases between the germline ends. There are 16 residues in the CDR3. This chain's CDR3 is CASSQDRWQGGQPQHF. CDR3 nucleotide sequence: TGCGCCAGCAGCCAAGATAGGTGGCAGGGAGGTCAGCCCCAGCATTTT.

The chain employs TRBV10-3 and TRBJ2-5, with D perhaps TRBD2 (5 bases). Germline V gene data show CDR1 as ENHRY and CDR2 as SYGVKD. V lost 10 bases, J lost 3 bases, and 18 bases lay in between. This CDR3 spans 14 amino acids. This CDR3 is CATTPSREKETQYF. DNA of the CDR3: TGTGCCACCACCCCTTCTAGGGAGAAAGAGACCCAGTACTTC.

The J gene is TRBJ1-2, the V gene TRBV3-1; the match to TRBD1 covers 9 bases. This CDR3 has 15 residues. Germline-derived CDR1 and CDR2 are LGHDT and YNNKEL (reference sequence). V lost 3 bases and J lost 6; bases outside the gene matches: 8. The CDR3 loop is CASSHTQTGGNGYTF. The CDR3 nucleotides read TGTGCCAGCAGCCATACACAGACAGGGGGAAATGGCTACACCTTC. The whole variable domain, remainder taken from reference TRBV3-1 and TRBJ1-2, is DTAVSQTPKYLVTQMGNDKSIKCEQNLGHDTMYWYKQDSKKFLKIMFSYNNKELIINETVPNRFSPKSPDKAHLNLHINSLELGDSAVYFCASSHTQTGGNGYTFGSGTRLTVV.

This clonotype appeared a few times. The gene calls are TRBV12-3 or TRBV12-4 and TRBJ1-2, with 9 bases lining up with TRBD1. V shed 3 bases and J 5 bases; nucleotides not matched to a gene: 4. The CDR3 spans 14 residues. CDR3 in DNA: TGTGCCAGCAGTTTTTTAGGACAGGGGTATGGCTACACCTTC. Its translation is CASSFLGQGYGYTF.

The gene calls are TRBV20-1 and TRBJ2-1, with no clear D. Germline CDR1 DFQATT, CDR2 SNEGSKA (reference sequence). Trimming took off 4 bases at V and 5 bases at J, with 12 bases between the two ends. The CDR3 runs 13 residues. CDR3 DNA: TGCAGTGCTATAGCTGTGTGGGACAATGAGCAGTTCTTC. It yields the protein CSAIAVWDNEQFF.

This chain connects TRBV11-3 to TRBJ2-7; D possibly corresponds to TRBD2 (5 bases). There are 15 residues in the CDR3. Trimming removed 5 bases at V and 5 bases at J, with 19 bases between. Germline values: CDR1 SGHNT, CDR2 YENEEA. The CDR3 DNA is TGTGCCAGCAGCCCCGACTACGCCCCGCTGAACGAGCAGTACTTC. Encoded protein: CASSPDYAPLNEQYF.

The chain couples TRBV7-9 to TRBJ2-1, with D possibly TRBD1 on 5 matching bases. Trimming shortened V by 7 bases and J by 8 bases, and 21 bases separated the two germline ends. Germline CDR1 is SEHNR and CDR2 is FQNEAQ (reference sequence). The CDR3 runs 15 residues. DNA of the CDR3: TGTGCCAGCAACTCCCTTGACAGAAATTGGTATGAGCAGTTCTTC. This codes for CASNSLDRNWYEQFF.

The genes are TRBV30 and TRBJ2-1, with D maybe TRBD2 (6 bases). Trimming cost V 2 bases and J 8 bases, with 10 bases left between them. The CDR3 length is 12 residues. The germline CDR1 and CDR2 sequences are GTSNPN and SVGIG (reference sequence). CDR3 DNA: TGTGCCTGGAGTCCGACTAGTGATGAGCAGTTCTTC. It translates to CAWSPTSDEQFF.